Below, 27 T cell receptor beta chains from the same sample are listed, as sequenced in a study of T cell responses to AZD1222 COVID-19 vaccine (dated by TCRdb to about 2021). Library preparation used the immunoSEQ multiplex PCR assay. The source is immuneACCESS, and TCRdb retained only in-frame sequences with V and J called. Part of the clones is not carried over; for the studies checked, unresolved V genes explain less than half of this, and the remainder is unexplained. For this sample the table gives tens of thousands of clones, of which 83% were detected only once. Under 8% of the sample is in the top ten clones. The label giving this sample's time point can be read as: about 28 days (+/-7) after the second vaccine dose. Specimen: peripheral blood, collected 28 days after the second AZD1222 dose. All receptors come from an adult who received the AZD1222 COVID-19 vaccine.

The gene calls are TRBV10-3 and TRBJ1-3, with 8 bases matching TRBD1. The germline gives CDR1 ENHRY, CDR2 SYGVKD. V was pared by 7 bases and J by 6 bases, with 5 bases of the junction left unmatched. CDR3 length: 13 residues. CDR3 in amino acids: CAIMGQGANTIYF. In DNA form, the CDR3 reads TGTGCCATCATGGGGCAGGGGGCAAACACCATATATTTT.

In its sample, this clone was seen a few times. The chain is built from TRBV5-1 and TRBJ2-3, with 11 bases identical to TRBD2. The CDR3 extends over 19 amino acids. Germline CDR1 and CDR2: SGHRS and YFSETQ. Trimming took 3 bases from V and 2 from J; bases not matched to a gene: 14. The CDR3, as DNA: TGCGCCAGCAGCTCCTCTTTGACTAGCGGGGACTACAACACAGATACGCAGTATTTT. The encoded protein is CASSSSLTSGDYNTDTQYF.

The chain employs TRBV2 and TRBJ2-1, with D possibly matching TRBD1 (6 bases). V shed 6 bases and J shed 4 bases, with 13 bases lying between them. CDR1 and CDR2 (germline): SNHLY, FYNNEI. The CDR3 length is 14 residues. CDR3 in amino acids: CASRKDGQYNEQFF. DNA of the CDR3: TGTGCCAGCAGGAAGGATGGACAGTACAATGAGCAGTTCTTC.

The V call is TRBV7-8, the J call TRBJ1-1, with TRBD1 identical over 11 bases. This CDR3 comprises 14 residues. Trimming at V came to 5 bases and at J to 7 bases, leaving 6 bases not matched to a gene. The V gene's germline CDR1 is SGHVS and CDR2 FQNEAQ. The CDR3 sequence is CASSRGQGAGEAFF. For the CDR3, the DNA is TGTGCCAGCAGCCGAGGACAGGGGGCTGGTGAAGCTTTCTTT.

CDR3 residues: CASSSGGPSTDTQYF. CDR3 nucleotides: TGTGCCAGTAGTAGTGGGGGCCCTAGCACAGATACGCAGTATTTT. This chain connects TRBV19 to TRBJ2-3; D is perhaps TRBD1 (6 bases). CDR1 and CDR2 from the germline V gene are LNHDA and SQIVND (reference sequence). The CDR3 contains 15 residues. With 4 bases removed from V and 0 bases from J, the gap between germline ends came to 11 bases.

This chain joins TRBV3-1 (or the pseudogene TRBV3-2) and TRBJ1-1; TRBD1 is a possible D gene (5 bases). The germline V gene has CDR1 LGHDT and CDR2 YNNKEL (reference sequence). CDR3 length equals 14 residues. V lost 2 bases and J 7 bases, leaving 14 bases between the germline ends. This CDR3 reads CASSQREGTDEAFF. CDR3 DNA sequence: TGTGCCAGCAGCCAAAGGGAAGGGACTGATGAAGCTTTCTTT.

The chain combines TRBV11-2 with TRBJ2-1; 11 bases match TRBD2. This CDR3 has 15 amino acids. Germline assignment: CDR1 SGHAT and CDR2 FQNNGV. The V segment lost 5 bases and the J segment 9 bases; nucleotides outside the gene matches: 9. The CDR3: CASSLVAGGQIEQFF. As DNA, the CDR3 is TGTGCCAGCAGCCTAGTAGCGGGGGGGCAAATTGAGCAGTTCTTC.

The V call is TRBV6-1, the J call TRBJ2-7; D is unclear. V lost 1 base and J 5 bases, leaving 15 bases between the germline ends. The germline V gene encodes CDR1 MNHNS and CDR2 SASEGT. This CDR3 contains 15 residues. The CDR3, as DNA: TGTGCCAGCAGTGAAGGAGGCGGACGTATACACGAGCAGTACTTC. This codes for CASSEGGGRIHEQYF.

The rearrangement joins TRBV7-9 to TRBJ2-7, with D perhaps TRBD2 (6 bases). V was pared by 1 base and J by 3 bases, with 10 bases between. Per the germline V gene, CDR1 is SEHNR and CDR2 is FQNEAQ (reference sequence). This CDR3 contains 14 residues. The CDR3 is CASSLEGGHYEQYF. As DNA, the CDR3 is TGTGCCAGCAGCTTAGAGGGAGGCCACTACGAGCAGTACTTC.

The genes are TRBV30 and TRBJ1-2, with D uncertain. The V gene's germline CDR1 is GTSNPN and CDR2 SVGIG (reference sequence). V was shortened by 0 bases and J by 4 bases, with 18 bases between the two germline ends. The CDR3 is 16 amino acids. This CDR3 is CAWSVRAGVRSYGYTF. CDR3 DNA sequence: TGTGCCTGGAGTGTTAGGGCAGGTGTCCGGAGCTATGGCTACACCTTC.

The rearrangement joins TRBV6-5 to TRBJ1-1; D possibly corresponds to TRBD1 (6 bases). Germline CDR1 is MNHEY and CDR2 is SVGAGI. The germline V and J ends were trimmed by 4 bases and 5 bases, with 17 bases remaining between them. There are 15 residues in the CDR3. This CDR3 is CASSSRGAGGTEAFF. In DNA, the CDR3 is TGTGCCAGCAGTTCCCGGGGGGCCGGCGGGACTGAAGCTTTCTTT.

This clone occurred a few times. This rearrangement joins TRBV5-4 to TRBJ2-7; TRBD1 matches 9 bases. CDR3 length: 14 residues. The V segment lost 4 bases and the J segment 5 bases; nucleotides outside the gene matches: 7. Looked up from germline, CDR1 is SGHNT and CDR2 is YYREEE (reference sequence). CDR3 DNA: TGTGCCAGCAGCGACCGGGACAGGGCCCACGAGCAGTACTTC. This sequence encodes CASSDRDRAHEQYF.

The V and J genes are TRBV10-3 and TRBJ2-5, with D possibly being TRBD2 (6 bases). This CDR3 comprises 14 residues. Trimming shortened V by 5 bases and J by 5 bases, and 15 bases separated the two germline ends. Germline CDR1 is ENHRY and CDR2 is SYGVKD. The CDR3 is CAISPGTGVETQYF. CDR3 coding DNA: TGTGCCATCAGTCCCGGGACGGGGGTGGAGACCCAGTACTTC.

The rearrangement links TRBV19 to TRBJ2-5, with 7 bases identical to TRBD1. CDR3 length: 15 amino acids. J gave up 3 bases and V 1 base, and 5 bases lay outside the gene matches. Germline-derived CDR1 and CDR2 are LNHDA and SQIVND (reference sequence). CDR3: CASSIARGWEETQYF. For the CDR3, the DNA is TGTGCCAGTAGTATAGCCAGGGGGTGGGAAGAGACCCAGTACTTC.

The gene calls are TRBV29-1 and TRBJ2-3, with D possibly being TRBD1 (5 bases). CDR3 length: 13 residues. The V end lost 5 bases, the J end lost 5 bases, and 14 bases lay between the germline ends. CDR1 is SQVTM and CDR2 is ANQGSEA in the germline V gene. In DNA, the CDR3 is TGCAGCGTTCAAGGGGTCTATGAAGATACGCAGTATTTT. This sequence encodes CSVQGVYEDTQYF.

The chain recombines TRBV5-1 with TRBJ2-5; TRBD2 matches at 10 bases. V dropped 6 bases and J dropped 4; count of bases not matched to a gene: 6. The CDR3 spans 14 residues. CDR1 is SGHRS and CDR2 is YFSETQ in the germline V gene. CDR3 amino acids: CASTSVAGGETQYF. DNA of the CDR3: TGCGCCAGCACATCGGTAGCGGGGGGAGAGACCCAGTACTTC.

This chain uses TRBV4-3 with TRBJ1-3; D is possibly TRBD1 (6 bases). This CDR3 is 13 amino acids long. V was trimmed by 4 bases and J by 4 bases, leaving 8 bases between them. Germline values: CDR1 LGHNA, CDR2 YSLEER. The CDR3 DNA sequence: TGCGCCAGCAGCCCCGACAGGGGAAACACCATATATTTT. This codes for CASSPDRGNTIYF.

In its sample, this clone was seen a few times. The chain employs TRBV28 and TRBJ2-7; 14 bases fit TRBD2. The CDR3 contains 17 residues. J gave up 0 bases and V 4 bases, and 5 bases lay outside the gene matches. Germline V gene data show CDR1 as MDHEN and CDR2 as SYDVKM. The CDR3 reads CASSYGLAGGYSYEQYF. CDR3 DNA sequence: TGTGCCAGCAGTTATGGACTAGCGGGGGGATACTCCTACGAGCAGTACTTC.

The V call is TRBV9, the J call TRBJ2-7; tentative D call: TRBD2 (5 bases). Trimming shortened V by 2 bases and J by 6 bases, and 12 bases separated the two germline ends. Germline V gene lookup returns CDR1 SGDLS and CDR2 YYNGEE. The CDR3 length is 13 residues. The CDR3 protein is CASSVLRVSEQYF. CDR3 sequence (DNA): TGTGCCAGCAGCGTTCTGAGGGTTAGCGAGCAGTACTTC. Combining the CDR3 with reference TRBV9 and TRBJ2-7 gives the whole variable domain DSGVTQTPKHLITATGQRVTLRCSPRSGDLSVYWYQQSLDQGLQFLIQYYNGEERAKGNILERFSAQQFPDLHSELNLSSLELGDSALYFCASSVLRVSEQYFGPGTRLTVT.

The chain joins TRBV3-1 (or the pseudogene TRBV3-2) to TRBJ1-2, with 8 bases lining up with TRBD1. Looked up from germline, CDR1 is LGHDT and CDR2 is YNNKEL (reference sequence). V was pared by 5 bases and J by 0 bases, with 11 bases of the junction left unmatched. The CDR3 is 17 residues long. This CDR3 reads CASSYGRNRGSNYGYTF. The CDR3 nucleotides read TGTGCCAGCAGCTACGGGCGAAACAGGGGGTCTAACTATGGCTACACCTTC.

The genes are TRBV6-5 and TRBJ1-5; D not resolved. The CDR3 has 14 amino acids. The germline CDR1 and CDR2 sequences are MNHEY and SVGAGI. V was clipped by 5 bases and J by 1 base, with 9 bases between them. This chain's CDR3 is CASSKQWSNQPQHF. CDR3 nucleotides: TGTGCCAGCAGTAAACAGTGGAGCAATCAGCCCCAGCATTTT.

The chain employs TRBV7-2 and TRBJ2-7; possibly TRBD2 for D (6 bases). The CDR3 spans 15 residues. The V and J ends lost 1 base and 2 bases respectively, with 12 bases between them. Per germline, CDR1 SGHTA and CDR2 FQGNSA. The CDR3 DNA follows: TGTGCCAGCAGCTTAGGGAGGGGCCGAACCTACGAGCAGTACTTC. Its protein is CASSLGRGRTYEQYF.

The chain couples TRBV9 to TRBJ1-5; D might be TRBD1 (5 bases). This CDR3 is built from 12 residues. In germline, CDR1 is SGDLS, CDR2 YYNGEE. The ends were cut back, 9 bases at V and 2 bases at J, with 9 bases in the middle. The CDR3 DNA follows: TGTGCCAATCGAGGGGGCAATCAGCCCCAGCATTTT. Its protein product is CANRGGNQPQHF.

The gene calls are TRBV2 and TRBJ1-5; perhaps TRBD1 as D (6 bases). CDR1 and CDR2 (germline): SNHLY, FYNNEI. V was pared by 6 bases and J by 4 bases, with 16 bases between. This CDR3 has 15 residues. In nucleotides, the CDR3 is TGTGCCAGCAGGAAGGGGGTCATAAGAAATCAGCCCCAGCATTTT. Translated, it gives CASRKGVIRNQPQHF.

A word on this clone: An end of the junction differs from the germline gene, which may be a read error. This sequence joins TRBV6-2 or TRBV6-3 and TRBJ1-1; D is undetermined. Germline V gene lookup returns CDR1 MNHEY and CDR2 SVGEGT. The CDR3 covers 13 residues. The CDR3 sequence: CASSQDRAWELRF. Written as DNA, the CDR3 is TGTGCCAGCAGCCAGGACCGGGCCTGGGAGTTGAGGTTT.

The V call is TRBV4-3, the J call TRBJ2-3; 7 bases agree with TRBD1. Germline CDR1 is LGHNA and CDR2 is YSLEER. Trimming cost V 6 bases and J 7 bases; bases outside gene matches: 4. The length of the CDR3 is 12 residues. CDR3 residues: CASRGDSNTQYF. Here the CDR3 DNA reads TGCGCCAGCAGAGGGGACAGCAATACGCAGTATTTT.

This clone was seen more than once but under ten times. The J gene is TRBJ2-5, the V gene TRBV6-1; 11 bases map to TRBD1. The CDR3 runs to 16 residues. The germline V gene encodes CDR1 MNHNS and CDR2 SASEGT. The V gene end was trimmed by 2 bases and the J gene end by 4 bases; junction bases not matched to a gene: 6. As DNA, the CDR3 is TGTGCCAGCAGTGAAACAGCAGGGACAGGGGGAGAGACCCAGTACTTC. Protein product: CASSETAGTGGETQYF.